Each of the 19 T cell receptor beta chains below was sequenced from the same sample in a study of T cells in Graves' hyperthyroidism and ophthalmopathy. Authors of the study amplified TCR beta CDR3 regions from RNA transcripts. TCR CDR3 regions were first amplified by RT-PCR with HTBI primers. TCRdb independently ran MiXCR on the multiplex PCR reads; one entry per CDR3 protein. The sample has over 650,000 distinct CDR3 sequences, about 16% seen once. The sequenced sample was blood. The receptor source for this set is a man aged 18-30 years with Graves' hyperthyroidism.

There are a few counts of this clonotype. The gene calls are TRBV4-1 and TRBJ2-5; D is uncertain. The CDR3 covers 13 residues. Germline V CDR1 and CDR2: MGHRA, YSYEKL. Deletions cut 10 bases from V and 2 bases from J, with 14 bases between. CDR3 protein: CATGRSAQETQYF. CDR3 in DNA: TGCGCCACCGGGCGGTCGGCTCAAGAGACCCAGTACTTC.

This clonotype was detected ten times or more. The chain recombines TRBV30 with TRBJ2-1, with TRBD1 matching over 10 bases. Unmatched junction bases numbered 4, after V lost 2 bases and J lost 0 bases. From germline, CDR1 is GTSNPN and CDR2 SVGIG (reference sequence). This CDR3 has 16 residues. This chain's CDR3 is CAWSYRDRGSYNEQFF. CDR3 DNA sequence: TGTGCCTGGAGTTACCGGGACAGGGGCTCCTACAATGAGCAGTTCTTC.

Written as DNA, the CDR3 is TGTGCCGCCGCTAGTTCCGGCAGAAGCTCTGGAAACACCATATATTTT. This codes for CAAASSGRSSGNTIYF. The gene calls are TRBV25-1 and TRBJ1-3; D uncertain. The CDR3 has 16 amino acids. CDR1 is MGHDK, CDR2 SYGVNS, per germline. V lost 11 bases and J lost 0, with 20 bases in between.

The V call is TRBV14, the J call TRBJ2-3; D not certain. Deletions cut 0 bases from V and 9 bases from J, with 13 bases between. Looked up from germline, CDR1 is SGHDN and CDR2 is FVKESK. The CDR3 extends over 14 amino acids. The CDR3, as DNA: TGTGCCAGCAGCCAAGATTTCGGTAGAAGCACGCAGTATTTT. Translation gives CASSQDFGRSTQYF.

This clonotype came up many times. The CDR3 spells CASSSRDSGGYTF. In DNA, the CDR3 is TGTGCCAGCTCAAGCCGGGACAGCGGTGGCTACACCTTC. The V and J genes are TRBV18 and TRBJ1-2; 7 nucleotides line up with TRBD1. Germline V CDR1 and CDR2: KGHSH, LQKENI. The CDR3 loop spans 13 amino acids. J gave up 7 bases and V 5 bases, and 7 bases lay outside the gene matches.

The chain is built from TRBV12-3 or TRBV12-4 and TRBJ2-2; D perhaps matches TRBD2 (6 bases). The CDR3 is made up of 15 amino acids. V was pared by 3 bases and J by 3 bases, with 11 bases between. The CDR3 sequence: CASSFQEGHTGELFF. CDR3 in DNA: TGTGCCAGCAGTTTTCAGGAGGGTCACACCGGGGAGCTGTTTTTT.

This clonotype was seen a handful of times. The chain combines TRBV27 with TRBJ2-6; D may be TRBD1 (5 bases). The V gene's germline CDR1 is MNHEY and CDR2 SMNVEV (reference sequence). V was shortened by 3 bases and J by 2 bases, with 11 bases between the two germline ends. The CDR3 runs 16 residues. The CDR3, as DNA: TGTGCCAGCAGTTTCCTCAGGGTGACTGGGGCCAACGTCCTGACTTTC. This codes for CASSFLRVTGANVLTF. Drawing the rest from reference TRBV27 and TRBJ2-6, the complete variable domain is EAQVTQNPRYLITVTGKKLTVTCSQNMNHEYMSWYRQDPGLGLRQIYYSMNVEVTDKGDVPEGYKVSRKEKRNFPLILESPSPNQTSLYFCASSFLRVTGANVLTFGAGSRLTVL.

This clonotype was detected ten times or more. This chain connects TRBV2 to TRBJ1-5; D may be TRBD1 (5 bases). Germline CDR1 SNHLY, CDR2 FYNNEI. Deletions cut 7 bases from V and 2 bases from J, with 18 bases between. The CDR3 runs 16 residues. The CDR3: CASTPVGQGGNQPQHF. CDR3 coding DNA: TGTGCCAGCACTCCAGTGGGGCAGGGCGGCAATCAGCCCCAGCATTTT.

This clonotype was counted many times. DNA for the CDR3: TGTGCCAGCAGCCGAGCAGGGGGGACCGGGGAGCTGTTTTTT. Amino acid sequence: CASSRAGGTGELFF. V usage is TRBV11-2 and J usage is TRBJ2-2; D possibly corresponds to TRBD1 (7 bases). Germline V CDR1 and CDR2: SGHAT, FQNNGV. This CDR3 is built from 14 residues. Trimming took off 5 bases at V and 5 bases at J, with 12 bases between the two ends.

The chain uses TRBV18 and TRBJ2-7; 9 nucleotides align to TRBD1. V lost 3 bases, J lost 7 bases, and 10 bases stayed unmatched. There are 15 residues in the CDR3. Germline-derived CDR1 and CDR2 are KGHSH and LQKENI. In DNA, the CDR3 is TGTGCCAGCTCACCGAGGCAACAGGGGGCACGAGAGCAGTACTTC. Translation gives CASSPRQQGAREQYF.

The genes are TRBV7-9 and TRBJ2-7; D not certain. V lost 1 base to trimming and J lost 4 bases, with 11 bases between them. CDR3 size: 14 residues. Germline lookup yields CDR1 SEHNR and CDR2 FQNEAQ (reference sequence). CDR3 residues: CASSLEKTTYEQYF. CDR3 coding DNA: TGTGCCAGCAGCTTAGAGAAGACAACATACGAGCAGTACTTC.

As DNA, the CDR3 is TGTGCCAGCAGTCGACTCCCCGGTACCTACAATGAGCAGTTCTTC. Encoded protein: CASSRLPGTYNEQFF. The rearrangement joins TRBV12-3 or TRBV12-4 to TRBJ2-1; D not certain. The CDR3 loop spans 15 amino acids. V shed 5 bases and J shed 2 bases, with 13 bases lying between them.

This clonotype occurred a few times. The rearrangement uses TRBV5-1 and TRBJ2-5; 10 nucleotides agree with TRBD1. V was pared by 7 bases and J by 5 bases, with 17 bases of the junction left unmatched. The CDR3 runs 17 residues. Germline V gene sequence: CDR1 SGHRS, CDR2 YFSETQ. The CDR3 coding sequence is TGCGCCAGCTCCACGTTGGCCGGGACAGGGGACTCGGAGACCCAGTACTTC. Translating gives CASSTLAGTGDSETQYF.

This clonotype showed up just a few times. The chain couples TRBV28 to TRBJ2-2, with 9 bases that match TRBD1. The CDR3 loop spans 16 amino acids. V was pared by 4 bases and J by 3 bases, with 6 bases of the junction left unmatched. The germline gives CDR1 MDHEN, CDR2 SYDVKM. This chain's CDR3 is CASSSTGGFDTGELFF. CDR3 bases: TGTGCCAGCAGTTCGACAGGGGGTTTCGACACCGGGGAGCTGTTTTTT.

This clonotype has at least ten counts. This chain connects TRBV2 to TRBJ2-1; TRBD2 matches at 13 bases. Germline V CDR1 and CDR2: SNHLY, FYNNEI. V lost 5 bases, J lost 15 bases, and 7 bases stayed unmatched. The CDR3 consists of 13 residues. CDR3: CASSLPTSGRMFF. DNA of the CDR3: TGTGCCAGCAGTCTCCCGACTAGCGGGAGGATGTTCTTC.

This clonotype was detected many times. This chain joins TRBV27 and TRBJ1-1; possible D gene TRBD1, 6 bases. Per germline, CDR1 MNHEY and CDR2 SMNVEV (reference sequence). Trimming removed 2 bases at V and 8 bases at J, with 15 bases between. This CDR3 has 14 amino acids. The CDR3 protein is CASSLRQALPEAFF. The CDR3 nucleotides read TGTGCCAGCAGTTTAAGACAGGCCTTGCCAGAAGCTTTCTTT.

The chain carries TRBV28 and TRBJ2-2; 8 bases map to TRBD2. This CDR3 has 13 residues. Losses at the gene ends were 7 bases for V and 5 bases for J; bases not matched to a gene: 3. Per germline, CDR1 MDHEN and CDR2 SYDVKM. The CDR3 sequence: CASKAGGTGELFF. In DNA form, the CDR3 reads TGTGCCAGCAAGGCGGGAGGTACCGGGGAGCTGTTTTTT.

This clonotype was picked up many times. The chain is built from TRBV6-1 and TRBJ2-2; 13 nucleotides match TRBD2. Losses at the gene ends were 5 bases for V and 6 bases for J; bases not matched to a gene: 9. The CDR3 consists of 17 residues. Per germline, CDR1 MNHNS and CDR2 SASEGT. This chain's CDR3 is CASSSLGLAGRAGELFF. The CDR3 DNA reads TGTGCCAGCAGTTCGCTGGGACTAGCGGGGAGGGCCGGGGAGCTGTTTTTT.

Worth noting for this clonotype: A read error may produce the germline difference seen at one junction end. The J gene is TRBJ2-7, the V gene TRBV7-2; D is uncertain. The CDR3 is 13 residues long. CDR1 is SGHTA and CDR2 is FQGNSA in the germline V gene. Here the CDR3 DNA reads TGTGCCAGCAGCTTAGGGCGCTCCTGCGAGCAGTACTTC. It translates to CASSLGRSCEQYF. Full variable domain (rest looked up from reference TRBV7-2 and TRBJ2-7): GAGVSQSPSNKVTEKGKDVELRCDPISGHTALYWYRQSLGQGLEFLIYFQGNSAPDKSGLPSDRFSAERTGGSVSTLTIQRTQQEDSAVYLCASSLGRSCEQYFGPGTRLTVT.